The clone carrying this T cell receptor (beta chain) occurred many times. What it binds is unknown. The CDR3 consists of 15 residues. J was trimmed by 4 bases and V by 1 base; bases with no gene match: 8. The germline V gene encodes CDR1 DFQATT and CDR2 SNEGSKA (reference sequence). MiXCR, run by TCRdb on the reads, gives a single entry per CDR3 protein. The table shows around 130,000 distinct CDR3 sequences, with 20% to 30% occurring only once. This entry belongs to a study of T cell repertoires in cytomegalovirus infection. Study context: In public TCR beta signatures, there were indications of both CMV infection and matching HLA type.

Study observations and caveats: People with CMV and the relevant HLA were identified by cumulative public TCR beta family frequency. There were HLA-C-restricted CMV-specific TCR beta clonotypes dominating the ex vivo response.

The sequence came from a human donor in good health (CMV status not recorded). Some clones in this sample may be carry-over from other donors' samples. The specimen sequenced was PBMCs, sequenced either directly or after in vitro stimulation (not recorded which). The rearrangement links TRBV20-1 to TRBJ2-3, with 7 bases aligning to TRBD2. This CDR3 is CSARVFAGVADTQYF. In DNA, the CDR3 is TGCAGTGCTAGAGTTTTTGCGGGAGTTGCAGATACGCAGTATTTT.